This T cell receptor beta chain was captured by sequencing in a study of sequential checkpoint blockade in melanoma. Overall study: Maintenance nivolumab came after either treatment sequence.

Treatment described: randomized to nivolumab then ipilimumab (arm A) or the reverse (arm B). No patient had prior DNA-damaging chemotherapy. Live CD3+CD8+ CD19− CD56− cells were sorted from PBMCs. V was cut by 0 bases and J by 4 bases, with 9 bases left in between. Germline CDR1 is SGHAT and CDR2 is FQNNGV. The CDR3 is made up of 14 amino acids. This clone was seen more than once but under ten times. Assay: immunoSEQ multiplex PCR; the TCRdb copy retains only in-frame clones and omits some. The sample includes roughly 5,000 clones, around 50% of them seen just once. The chain joins TRBV11-2 to TRBJ1-2; D is perhaps TRBD1 (6 bases). The sequence was obtained from a human donor with melanoma. The material sequenced was CD8+ T cells sorted from blood (inferred from file names), taken from a patient given nivolumab and ipilimumab in sequence. Written as DNA, the CDR3 is TGTGCCAGCAGCTTAGATGGGGGCGGCTATGGCTACACCTTC. Translated, it gives CASSLDGGGYGYTF.